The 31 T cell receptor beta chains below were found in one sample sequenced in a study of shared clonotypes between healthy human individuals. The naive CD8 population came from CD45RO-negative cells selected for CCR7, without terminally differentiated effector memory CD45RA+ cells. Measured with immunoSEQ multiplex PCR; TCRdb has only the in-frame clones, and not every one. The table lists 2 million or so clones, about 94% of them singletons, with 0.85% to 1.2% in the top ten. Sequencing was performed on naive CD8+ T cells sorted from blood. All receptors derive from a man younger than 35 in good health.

CDR3 nucleotides: TGTGCCAGCAGCAATGACCGGGACAGACCCTACGAGCAGTACTTC. Protein product: CASSNDRDRPYEQYF. This chain connects TRBV5-6 to TRBJ2-7, with TRBD1 matching 7 bases. Germline V gene lookup returns CDR1 SGHDT and CDR2 YYEEEE. The ends lost 4 bases at V and 2 bases at J; junction bases unmatched: 9. The CDR3 consists of 15 residues.

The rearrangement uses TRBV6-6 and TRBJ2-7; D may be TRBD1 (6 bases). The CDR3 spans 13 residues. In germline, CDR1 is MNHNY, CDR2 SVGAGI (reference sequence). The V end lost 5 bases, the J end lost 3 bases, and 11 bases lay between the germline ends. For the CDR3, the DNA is TGTGCCAGCAGTCAACAGGGCGGCTACGAGCAGTACTTC. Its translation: CASSQQGGYEQYF.

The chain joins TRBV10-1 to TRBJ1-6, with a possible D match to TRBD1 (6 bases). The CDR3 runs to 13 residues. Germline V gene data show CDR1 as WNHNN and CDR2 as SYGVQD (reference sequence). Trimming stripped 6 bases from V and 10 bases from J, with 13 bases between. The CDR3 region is CASSRDTASPLHF. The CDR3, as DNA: TGCGCCAGCAGCCGGGACACGGCATCACCCCTCCACTTT.

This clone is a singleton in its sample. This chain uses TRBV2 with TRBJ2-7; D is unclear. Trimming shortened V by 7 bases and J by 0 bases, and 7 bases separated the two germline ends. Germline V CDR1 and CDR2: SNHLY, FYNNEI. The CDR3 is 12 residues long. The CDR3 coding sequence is TGTGCCAGCACACTCGCCTCCTACGAGCAGTACTTC. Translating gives CASTLASYEQYF.

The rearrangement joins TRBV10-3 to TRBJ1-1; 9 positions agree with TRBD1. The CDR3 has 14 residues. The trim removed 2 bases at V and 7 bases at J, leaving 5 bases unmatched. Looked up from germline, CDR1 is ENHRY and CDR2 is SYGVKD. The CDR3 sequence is CAISERDRVLEAFF. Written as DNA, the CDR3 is TGTGCCATCAGTGAGAGGGACAGGGTGCTTGAAGCTTTCTTT.

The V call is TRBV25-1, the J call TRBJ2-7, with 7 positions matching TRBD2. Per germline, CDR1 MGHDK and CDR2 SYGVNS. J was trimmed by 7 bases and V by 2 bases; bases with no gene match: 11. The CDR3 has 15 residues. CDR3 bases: TGTGCCAGCAGTGAAGTCTTAGGGGTCGGGGGGGAGCAGTACTTC. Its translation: CASSEVLGVGGEQYF.

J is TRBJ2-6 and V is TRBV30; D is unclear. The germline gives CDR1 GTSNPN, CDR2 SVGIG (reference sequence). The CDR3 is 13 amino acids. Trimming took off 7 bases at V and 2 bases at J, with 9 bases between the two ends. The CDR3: CAYSSTGANVLTF. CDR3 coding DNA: TGTGCCTACTCGTCAACTGGGGCCAACGTCCTGACTTTC.

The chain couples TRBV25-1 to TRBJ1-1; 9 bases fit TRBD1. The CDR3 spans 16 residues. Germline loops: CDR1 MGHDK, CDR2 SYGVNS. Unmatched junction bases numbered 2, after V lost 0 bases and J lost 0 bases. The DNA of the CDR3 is TGTGCCAGCAGTGAATATGGACAGGGGATGAACACTGAAGCTTTCTTT. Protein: CASSEYGQGMNTEAFF.

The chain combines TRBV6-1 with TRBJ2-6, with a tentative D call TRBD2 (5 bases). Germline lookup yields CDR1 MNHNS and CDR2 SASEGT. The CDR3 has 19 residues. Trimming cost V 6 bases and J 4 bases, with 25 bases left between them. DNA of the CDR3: TGTGCCAGCAGCGAATACCGGGATCTAGGTTTTGACGGGGCCAACGTCCTGACTTTC. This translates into CASSEYRDLGFDGANVLTF.

Written as DNA, the CDR3 is TGTGCCAGCAGCGCACAGGGCTTCGGGGAGCAGTTCTTC. It translates to CASSAQGFGEQFF. The chain is built from TRBV13 and TRBJ2-1, with D perhaps TRBD1 (6 bases). The CDR3 length is 13 residues. The V gene's germline CDR1 is PRHDT and CDR2 FYEKMQ (reference sequence). V lost 5 bases and J 10 bases, leaving 15 bases between the germline ends.

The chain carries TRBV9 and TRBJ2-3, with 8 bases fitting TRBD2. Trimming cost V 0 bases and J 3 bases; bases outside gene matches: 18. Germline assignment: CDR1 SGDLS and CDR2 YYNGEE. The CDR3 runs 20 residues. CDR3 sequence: CASSVVPPPGAGVGTDTQYF. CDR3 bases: TGTGCCAGCAGCGTAGTCCCCCCCCCAGGAGCGGGGGTGGGGACAGATACGCAGTATTTT.

The CDR3: CASSYDRTGGIYEQFF. CDR3 sequence (DNA): TGTGCCAGCAGTTACGACCGGACAGGGGGCATCTATGAGCAGTTCTTC. The genes are TRBV6-5 and TRBJ2-1, with TRBD1 matching 11 bases. V was pared by 2 bases and J by 8 bases, with 8 bases of the junction left unmatched. The CDR3 is made up of 16 amino acids. CDR1 is MNHEY, CDR2 SVGAGI, per germline.

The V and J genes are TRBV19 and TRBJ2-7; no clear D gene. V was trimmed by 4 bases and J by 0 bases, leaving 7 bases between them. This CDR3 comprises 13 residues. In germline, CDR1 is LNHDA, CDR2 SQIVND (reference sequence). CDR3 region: CASSNTASYEQYF. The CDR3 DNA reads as TGTGCCAGTAGTAACACAGCCTCCTACGAGCAGTACTTC.

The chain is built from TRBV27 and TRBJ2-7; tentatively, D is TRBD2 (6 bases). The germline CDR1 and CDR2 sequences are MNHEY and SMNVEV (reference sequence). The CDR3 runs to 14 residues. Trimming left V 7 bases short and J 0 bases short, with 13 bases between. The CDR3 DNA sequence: TGTGCCAGCAAGCCGGGACTGCCCTCCTACGAGCAGTACTTC. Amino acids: CASKPGLPSYEQYF.

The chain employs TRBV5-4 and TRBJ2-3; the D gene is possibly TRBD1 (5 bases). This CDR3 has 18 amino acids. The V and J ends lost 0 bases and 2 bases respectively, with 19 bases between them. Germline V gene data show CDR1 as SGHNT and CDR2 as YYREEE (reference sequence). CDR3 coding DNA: TGTGCCAGCAGCTTGGCCGATATCTTACAGGCTGACACAGATACGCAGTATTTT. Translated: CASSLADILQADTDTQYF.

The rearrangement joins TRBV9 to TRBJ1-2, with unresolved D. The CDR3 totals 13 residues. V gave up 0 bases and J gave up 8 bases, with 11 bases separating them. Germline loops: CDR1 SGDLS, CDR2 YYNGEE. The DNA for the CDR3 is TGTGCCAGCAGCGTAGATGGGATGCGGGGCTACACCTTC. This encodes CASSVDGMRGYTF.

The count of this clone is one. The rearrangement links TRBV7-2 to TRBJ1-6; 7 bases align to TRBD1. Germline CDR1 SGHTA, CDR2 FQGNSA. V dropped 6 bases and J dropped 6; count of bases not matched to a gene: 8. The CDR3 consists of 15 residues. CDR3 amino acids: CASSYRDRANSPLHF. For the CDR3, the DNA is TGTGCCAGCAGTTACCGGGACAGAGCTAATTCACCCCTCCACTTT.

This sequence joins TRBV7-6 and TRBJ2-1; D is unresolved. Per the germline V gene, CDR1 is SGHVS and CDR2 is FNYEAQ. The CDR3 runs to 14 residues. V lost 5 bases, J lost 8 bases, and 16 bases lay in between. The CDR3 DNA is TGTGCCAGCAGCCCAAACCCCCCCCAGGATGAGCAGTTCTTC. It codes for CASSPNPPQDEQFF. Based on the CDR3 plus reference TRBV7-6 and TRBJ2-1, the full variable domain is GAGVSQSPRYKVTKRGQDVALRCDPISGHVSLYWYRQALGQGPEFLTYFNYEAQQDKSGLPNDRFSAERPEGSISTLTIQRTEQRDSAMYRCASSPNPPQDEQFFGPGTRLTVL.

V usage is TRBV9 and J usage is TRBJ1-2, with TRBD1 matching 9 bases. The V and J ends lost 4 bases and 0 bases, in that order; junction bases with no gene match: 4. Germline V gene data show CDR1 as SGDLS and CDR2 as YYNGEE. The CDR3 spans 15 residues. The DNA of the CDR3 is TGTGCCAGCAGCTCGCGGACAGGGGCTAACTATGGCTACACCTTC. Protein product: CASSSRTGANYGYTF. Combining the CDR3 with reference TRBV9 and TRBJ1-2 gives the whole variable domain DSGVTQTPKHLITATGQRVTLRCSPRSGDLSVYWYQQSLDQGLQFLIQYYNGEERAKGNILERFSAQQFPDLHSELNLSSLELGDSALYFCASSSRTGANYGYTFGSGTRLTVV.

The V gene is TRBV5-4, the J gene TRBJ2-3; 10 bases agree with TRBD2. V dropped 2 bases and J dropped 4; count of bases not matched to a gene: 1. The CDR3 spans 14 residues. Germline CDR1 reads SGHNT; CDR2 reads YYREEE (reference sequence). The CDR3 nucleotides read TGTGCCAGCAGCTTACTAGCGGGGTCAGATACGCAGTATTTT. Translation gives CASSLLAGSDTQYF.

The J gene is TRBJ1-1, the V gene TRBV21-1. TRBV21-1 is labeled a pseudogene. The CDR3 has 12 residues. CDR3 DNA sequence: TGTGCCAGCGGTGATAAAGACACTGAAGCTTTCTTT. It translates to CASGDKDTEAFF.

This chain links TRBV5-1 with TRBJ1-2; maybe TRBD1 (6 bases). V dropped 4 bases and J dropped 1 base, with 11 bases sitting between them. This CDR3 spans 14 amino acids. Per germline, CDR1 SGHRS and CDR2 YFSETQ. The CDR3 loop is CASSLDRNNYGYTF. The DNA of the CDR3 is TGCGCCAGCAGCCTTGACAGGAATAACTATGGCTACACCTTC.

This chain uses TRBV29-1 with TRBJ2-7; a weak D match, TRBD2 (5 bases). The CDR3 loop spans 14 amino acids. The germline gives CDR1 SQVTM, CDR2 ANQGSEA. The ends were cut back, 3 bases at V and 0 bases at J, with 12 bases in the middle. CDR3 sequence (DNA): TGCAGCGTTGACCCAGGACTTGGCTCCTACGAGCAGTACTTC. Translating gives CSVDPGLGSYEQYF.

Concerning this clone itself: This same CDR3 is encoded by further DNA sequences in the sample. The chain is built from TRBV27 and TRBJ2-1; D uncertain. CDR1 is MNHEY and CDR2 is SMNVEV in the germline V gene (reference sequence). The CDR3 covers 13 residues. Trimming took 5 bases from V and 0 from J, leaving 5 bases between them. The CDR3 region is CASSISSYNEQFF. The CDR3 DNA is TGTGCCAGCAGTATCAGCTCCTACAATGAGCAGTTCTTC.

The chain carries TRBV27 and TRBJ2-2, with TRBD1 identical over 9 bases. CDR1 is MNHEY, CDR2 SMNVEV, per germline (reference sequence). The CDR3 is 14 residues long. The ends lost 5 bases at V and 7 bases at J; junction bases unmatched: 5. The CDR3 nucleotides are TGTGCCAGCAGTGACAGGGGGTATAGCGGGGAGCTGTTTTTT. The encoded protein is CASSDRGYSGELFF.

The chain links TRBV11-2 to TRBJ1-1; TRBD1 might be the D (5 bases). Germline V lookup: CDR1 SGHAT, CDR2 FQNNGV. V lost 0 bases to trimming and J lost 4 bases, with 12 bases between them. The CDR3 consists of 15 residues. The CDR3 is CASSLDGGRGTEAFF. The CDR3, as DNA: TGTGCCAGCAGCTTAGATGGGGGGAGGGGCACTGAAGCTTTCTTT.

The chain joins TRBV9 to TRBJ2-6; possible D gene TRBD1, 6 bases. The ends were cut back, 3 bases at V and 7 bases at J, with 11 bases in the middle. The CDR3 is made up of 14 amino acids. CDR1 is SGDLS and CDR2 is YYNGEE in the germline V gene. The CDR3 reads CASSGLQGANVLTF. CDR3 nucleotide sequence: TGTGCCAGCAGCGGATTACAGGGCGCCAACGTCCTGACTTTC.

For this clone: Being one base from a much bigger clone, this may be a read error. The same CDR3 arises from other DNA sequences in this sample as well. The DNA for the CDR3 is TGTGCCTGGAGTGTACAGGGGAACACTGAAGCTTTCTTT. Translated: CAWSVQGNTEAFF. The chain uses TRBV30 and TRBJ1-1; D is perhaps TRBD1 (6 bases). Germline CDR1 reads GTSNPN; CDR2 reads SVGIG (reference sequence). This CDR3 has 13 residues. Deletions cut 0 bases from V and 1 base from J, with 6 bases between.

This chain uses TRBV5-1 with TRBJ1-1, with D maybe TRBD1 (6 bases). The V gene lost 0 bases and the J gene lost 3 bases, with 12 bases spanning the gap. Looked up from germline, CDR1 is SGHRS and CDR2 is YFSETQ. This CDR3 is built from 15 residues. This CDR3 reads CASSLEPGAHTEAFF. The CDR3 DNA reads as TGCGCCAGCAGCTTGGAGCCGGGGGCTCACACTGAAGCTTTCTTT.

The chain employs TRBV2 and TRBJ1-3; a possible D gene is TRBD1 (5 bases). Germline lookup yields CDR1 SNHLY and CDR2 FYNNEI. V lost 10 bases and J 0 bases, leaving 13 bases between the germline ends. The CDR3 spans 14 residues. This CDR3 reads CAIRKGNSGNTIYF. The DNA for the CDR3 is TGTGCCATTCGAAAGGGGAACTCTGGAAACACCATATATTTT.

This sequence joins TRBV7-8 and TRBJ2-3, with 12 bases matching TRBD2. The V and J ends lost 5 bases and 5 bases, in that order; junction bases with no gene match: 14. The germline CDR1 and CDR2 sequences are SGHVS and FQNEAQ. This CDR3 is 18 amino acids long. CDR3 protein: CASSGDLAGGPDEDTQYF. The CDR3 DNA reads TGTGCCAGCAGCGGCGACCTAGCGGGAGGGCCTGATGAAGATACGCAGTATTTT. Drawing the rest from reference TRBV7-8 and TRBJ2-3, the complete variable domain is GAGVSQSPRYKVAKRGQDVALRCDPISGHVSLFWYQQALGQGPEFLTYFQNEAQLDKSGLPSDRFFAERPEGSVSTLKIQRTQQEDSAVYLCASSGDLAGGPDEDTQYFGPGTRLTVL.